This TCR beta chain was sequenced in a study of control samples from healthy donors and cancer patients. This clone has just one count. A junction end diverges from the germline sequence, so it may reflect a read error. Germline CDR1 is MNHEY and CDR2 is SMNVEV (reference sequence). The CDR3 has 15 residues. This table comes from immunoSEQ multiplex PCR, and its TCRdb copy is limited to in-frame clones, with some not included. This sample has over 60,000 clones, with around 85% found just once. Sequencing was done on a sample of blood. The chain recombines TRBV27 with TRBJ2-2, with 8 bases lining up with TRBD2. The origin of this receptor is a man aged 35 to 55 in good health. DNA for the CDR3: TGTGCCAGCAGTGTCGGACTAGCAGCCACCTGGGAGCTGTTTTTT. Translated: CASSVGLAATWELFF.